This TCR beta chain was captured by sequencing in a study of siplizumab effects on memory and regulatory T cells. Some clones are missing from TCRdb's copy, which holds only in-frame ones; the method was immunoSEQ multiplex PCR. This table holds roughly 92,000 clones, just under 95% found once. CDR1 is MDHEN and CDR2 is SYDVKM in the germline V gene. CDR3 size: 14 residues. Germline trimming cut 1 base from V and 6 bases from J; bases unmatched to any gene: 5. For this clone: Its target is not known.

General study results and limits: Suppressive capability of dividing Tregs from siplizumab cultures went unverified. A mean of approximately 69% of mappable alloreactive CD4+ clones were Treg-derived with siplizumab, compared with roughly 25% in controls.

Material: non-Treg CD4+ T cells sorted from blood. This TCR was recovered from a human donor in good health. The chain joins TRBV28 to TRBJ1-1, with TRBD1 matching over 7 bases. CDR3 DNA sequence: TGTGCCAGCAGTTTATTCCGGCAGGGGGCTGAAGCTTTCTTT. This translates into CASSLFRQGAEAFF.